Listed here are 18 T cell receptor beta chains from one sample, sequenced in a study of blood T cell repertoires in COVID-19 (dated by TCRdb to about 2020). Library preparation was by the immunoSEQ multiplex PCR assay. In TCRdb, the immuneACCESS table is reduced to in-frame sequences with V and J assigned. These tables do not hold every clone; where another copy was compared, an unresolved V gene accounts for under half, and the others remain unexplained. The sample table shows about 170,000 clones, and around 82% are seen once. In total, the top ten clones hold over 2% of the sample. Input material: peripheral blood. The origin of the receptors is a woman of 80 years or more with acute or convalescent COVID-19.

This clone was observed a few times. The chain links TRBV28 to TRBJ2-7, with a tentative D call TRBD2 (6 bases). With 6 bases removed from V and 6 bases from J, the gap between germline ends came to 21 bases. CDR1 and CDR2 from the germline V gene are MDHEN and SYDVKM. This CDR3 has 15 amino acids. The CDR3 protein is CASSAPGTASPEQYF. In DNA, the CDR3 is TGTGCCAGCAGCGCCCCCGGGACTGCATCCCCCGAGCAGTACTTC.

This clone was counted between two and nine times. This sequence joins TRBV9 and TRBJ2-2; weak D call: TRBD1 (6 bases). The germline gives CDR1 SGDLS, CDR2 YYNGEE. Trimming shortened V by 4 bases and J by 4 bases, and 20 bases separated the two germline ends. The CDR3 length is 17 residues. The CDR3 spells CASSFPRGTEITGELFF. As DNA, the CDR3 is TGTGCCAGCAGCTTCCCGAGGGGGACCGAGATCACCGGGGAGCTGTTTTTT.

This clone was seen once. The chain recombines TRBV2 with TRBJ2-3, with D perhaps matching TRBD1 (5 bases). The CDR3 is made up of 16 amino acids. Germline V gene sequence: CDR1 SNHLY, CDR2 FYNNEI. V was clipped by 10 bases and J by 5 bases, with 25 bases between them. The CDR3 nucleotides are TGTGCCAACCAGGGTTTAAGCTTTTCTGCAATAGATACGCAGTATTTT. It encodes CANQGLSFSAIDTQYF.

In this sample, this clone turned up a few times. The chain combines TRBV6-5 with TRBJ2-1; TRBD2 agrees at 13 bases. Germline V gene sequence: CDR1 MNHEY, CDR2 SVGAGI. The CDR3 is made up of 15 amino acids. With 4 bases clipped from V and 6 bases from J, the junction kept 3 bases outside the gene matches. Here the CDR3 reads CASSFRTSGGNEQFF. The CDR3 DNA reads as TGTGCCAGCAGTTTCAGGACTAGCGGGGGCAATGAGCAGTTCTTC.

This clone was found a few times. DNA for the CDR3: TGCGCCAGCAGCCCCCGGACAGGGGGCGGGGGAAGCTCCTACGAGCAGTACTTC. It specifies CASSPRTGGGGSSYEQYF. This chain links TRBV4-3 with TRBJ2-7, with TRBD1 matching over 11 bases. J gave up 0 bases and V 4 bases, and 11 bases lay outside the gene matches. CDR1 is LGHNA, CDR2 YSLEER, per germline. This CDR3 region has 18 residues.

V usage is TRBV6-5 and J usage is TRBJ2-3, with 9 bases fitting TRBD2. The CDR3 has 14 amino acids. V shed 5 bases, J shed 7 bases, and the junction held 7 bases outside the gene matches. Germline CDR1 MNHEY, CDR2 SVGAGI. CDR3 protein: CASSNSGSRNTQYF. CDR3 nucleotide sequence: TGTGCCAGCAGTAATAGCGGGAGTAGAAATACGCAGTATTTT.

The CDR3 DNA reads as TGTGCCAGTAATCGTGGCAGGAATCAGCCCCAGCATTTT. This codes for CASNRGRNQPQHF. The rearrangement uses TRBV19 and TRBJ1-5; D not resolved. CDR3 length: 13 residues. V was shortened by 7 bases and J by 4 bases, with 11 bases between the two germline ends. CDR1 is LNHDA and CDR2 is SQIVND in the germline V gene (reference sequence).

The rearrangement links TRBV21-1 to TRBJ2-7; TRBD2 is the table's D call, not checked against the DNA. TRBV21-1 is deemed a pseudogene. The CDR3 loop spans 17 amino acids. In nucleotides, the CDR3 is TGTGCCAGCAGCAATGATAACCACTTATTAAGACTCTACGAGCAGTACTTC. Encoded protein: CASSNDNHLLRLYEQYF.

In its sample, this clone was seen a few times. The rearrangement links TRBV19 to TRBJ1-5, with 7 bases matching TRBD1. With 7 bases clipped from V and 2 bases from J, the junction kept 8 bases outside the gene matches. Germline CDR1 LNHDA, CDR2 SQIVND (reference sequence). This CDR3 spans 15 amino acids. CDR3 residues: CASTHGTARNQPQHF. The CDR3 nucleotides are TGTGCCAGTACCCACGGGACAGCCCGCAATCAGCCCCAGCATTTT.

This clone was detected only once. The CDR3 coding sequence is TGTGCCAGCAGCCAAAGACAGGGGATCTACAATGAGCAGTTCTTC. This encodes CASSQRQGIYNEQFF. The chain links TRBV14 to TRBJ2-1; 8 bases fit TRBD1. The CDR3 covers 15 residues. Germline assignment: CDR1 SGHDN and CDR2 FVKESK. V dropped 2 bases and J dropped 3; count of bases not matched to a gene: 3.

J is TRBJ1-1 and V is TRBV6-2 or TRBV6-3, with TRBD1 as a possible D gene (6 bases). Germline V gene data show CDR1 as MNHEY and CDR2 as SVGEGT. V lost 2 bases and J 7 bases, leaving 14 bases between the germline ends. CDR3 length: 14 amino acids. CDR3 loop: CASSYTRQALEAFF. The CDR3 nucleotides are TGTGCCAGCAGTTACACGAGACAGGCGCTTGAAGCTTTCTTT.

V usage is TRBV5-1 and J usage is TRBJ2-7; maybe TRBD2 (6 bases). The CDR3 totals 15 residues. Looked up from germline, CDR1 is SGHRS and CDR2 is YFSETQ. Trimming left V 4 bases short and J 1 base short, with 15 bases between. The CDR3 sequence is CASSQGAGASYEQYF. Written as DNA, the CDR3 is TGCGCCAGCAGCCAGGGAGCGGGCGCTTCCTACGAGCAGTACTTC. Complete variable domain (other parts from reference TRBV5-1 and TRBJ2-7): KAGVTQTPRYLIKTRGQQVTLSCSPISGHRSVSWYQQTPGQGLQFLFEYFSETQRNKGNFPGRFSGRQFSNSRSEMNVSTLELGDSALYLCASSQGAGASYEQYFGPGTRLTVT.

This clone was picked up one time. J is TRBJ2-5 and V is TRBV27; 7 nucleotides line up with TRBD2. In germline, CDR1 is MNHEY, CDR2 SMNVEV (reference sequence). J was trimmed by 2 bases and V by 6 bases; bases with no gene match: 9. This CDR3 spans 15 amino acids. The CDR3 DNA is TGTGCCAGCAGGAGAGGCGGACTAGGGCAAGAGACCCAGTACTTC. Translating gives CASRRGGLGQETQYF.

The V call is TRBV5-1, the J call TRBJ2-7; possible D gene TRBD2, 6 bases. V lost 3 bases, J lost 3 bases, and 13 bases lay in between. CDR1 and CDR2 (germline): SGHRS, YFSETQ. The CDR3 totals 14 residues. CDR3 residues: CASSSTVGGYEQYF. The CDR3 nucleotides read TGCGCCAGCAGCTCGACAGTGGGAGGCTACGAGCAGTACTTC.

This clone was picked up one time. This chain joins TRBV5-1 and TRBJ2-7; D is ambiguous. The CDR3 is 13 amino acids. With 4 bases removed from V and 7 bases from J, the gap between germline ends came to 15 bases. Germline CDR1 reads SGHRS; CDR2 reads YFSETQ. The CDR3 bases are TGCGCCAGCAGCATCTTACCTAGGCAAGAGCAGTACTTC. It yields the protein CASSILPRQEQYF.

The chain carries TRBV4-3 and TRBJ2-2; 9 nucleotides line up with TRBD2. CDR3 length equals 15 residues. The V segment lost 3 bases and the J segment 7 bases; nucleotides outside the gene matches: 6. Germline CDR1 reads LGHNA; CDR2 reads YSLEER. CDR3 sequence: CASSHSGRGGGELFF. For the CDR3, the DNA is TGCGCCAGCAGCCATAGCGGGAGAGGGGGCGGGGAGCTGTTTTTT.

The chain employs TRBV5-1 and TRBJ2-7, with 8 bases lining up with TRBD1. Germline CDR1 is SGHRS and CDR2 is YFSETQ. CDR3 size: 14 residues. J gave up 7 bases and V 5 bases, and 11 bases lay outside the gene matches. The CDR3 reads CASRLGQGAWEQYF. CDR3 DNA: TGCGCCAGCAGGCTAGGGCAGGGGGCGTGGGAGCAGTACTTC.

The V call is TRBV27, the J call TRBJ2-5, with unresolved D. The CDR3 is made up of 14 amino acids. Germline V gene sequence: CDR1 MNHEY, CDR2 SMNVEV (reference sequence). Between the trimmed V and J ends, which lost 5 bases and 5 bases, there was a span of 15 bases. In DNA form, the CDR3 reads TGTGCCAGCAGTAGTATGGTCGGAGCGGAGACCCAGTACTTC. Amino acids: CASSSMVGAETQYF.